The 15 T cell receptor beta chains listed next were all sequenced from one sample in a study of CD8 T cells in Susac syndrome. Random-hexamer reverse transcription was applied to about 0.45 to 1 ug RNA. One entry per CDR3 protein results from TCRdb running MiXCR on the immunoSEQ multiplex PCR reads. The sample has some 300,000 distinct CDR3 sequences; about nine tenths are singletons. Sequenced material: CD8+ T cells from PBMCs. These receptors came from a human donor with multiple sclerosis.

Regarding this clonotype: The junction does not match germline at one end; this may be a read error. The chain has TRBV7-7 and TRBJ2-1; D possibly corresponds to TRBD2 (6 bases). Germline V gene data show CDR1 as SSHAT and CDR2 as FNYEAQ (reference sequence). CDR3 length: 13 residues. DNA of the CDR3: TGTGCTAGCAGCTTAGCGGTCTGGCATGAGCAGTTCTTC. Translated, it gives CASSLAVWHEQFF.

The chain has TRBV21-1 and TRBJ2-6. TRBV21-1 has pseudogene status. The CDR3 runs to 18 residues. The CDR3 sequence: CASSKQTSARSGANVLTF. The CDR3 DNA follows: TGTGCCAGCAGCAAACAAACGTCCGCCAGGTCCGGGGCCAACGTCCTGACTTTC.

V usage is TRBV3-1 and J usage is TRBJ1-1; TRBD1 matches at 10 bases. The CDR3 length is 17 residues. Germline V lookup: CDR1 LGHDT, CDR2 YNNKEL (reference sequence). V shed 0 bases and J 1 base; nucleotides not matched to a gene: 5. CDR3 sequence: CASSQEGTGAQNTEAFF. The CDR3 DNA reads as TGTGCCAGCAGCCAAGAGGGGACAGGGGCTCAGAACACTGAAGCTTTCTTT.

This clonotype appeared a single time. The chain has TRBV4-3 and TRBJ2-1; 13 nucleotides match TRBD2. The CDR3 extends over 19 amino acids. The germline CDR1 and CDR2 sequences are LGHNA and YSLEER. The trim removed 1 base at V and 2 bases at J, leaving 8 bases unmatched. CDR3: CASSQAGLAGVGTYNEQFF. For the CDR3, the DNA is TGCGCCAGCAGCCAAGCTGGACTAGCGGGGGTGGGCACCTACAATGAGCAGTTCTTC.

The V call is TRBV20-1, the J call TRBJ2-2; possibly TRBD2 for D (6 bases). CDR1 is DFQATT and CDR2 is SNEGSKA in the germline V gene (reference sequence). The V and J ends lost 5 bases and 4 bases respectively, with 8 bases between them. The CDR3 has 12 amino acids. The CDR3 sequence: CSAGGSTGELFF. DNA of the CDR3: TGCAGTGCTGGGGGGAGCACCGGGGAGCTGTTTTTT.

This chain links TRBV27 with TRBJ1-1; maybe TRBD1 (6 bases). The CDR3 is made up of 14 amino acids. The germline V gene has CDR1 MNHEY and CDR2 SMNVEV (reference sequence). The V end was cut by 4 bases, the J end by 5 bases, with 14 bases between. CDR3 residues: CASSWGQGSTEAFF. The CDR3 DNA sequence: TGTGCCAGCAGTTGGGGTCAGGGGAGTACTGAAGCTTTCTTT.

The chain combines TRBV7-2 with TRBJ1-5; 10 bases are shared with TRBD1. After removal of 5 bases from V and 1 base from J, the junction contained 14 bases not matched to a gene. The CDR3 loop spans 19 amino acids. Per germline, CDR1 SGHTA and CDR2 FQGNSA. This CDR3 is CASSLNGGQGIASNQPQHF. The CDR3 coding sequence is TGTGCCAGCAGCCTCAATGGGGGACAGGGGATCGCAAGCAATCAGCCCCAGCATTTT.

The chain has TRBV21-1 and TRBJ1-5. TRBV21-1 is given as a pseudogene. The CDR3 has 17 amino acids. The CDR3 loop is CASSKEEAGKSNQPQHF. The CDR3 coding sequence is TGTGCCAGCAGCAAAGAGGAAGCGGGGAAGAGCAATCAGCCCCAGCATTTT.

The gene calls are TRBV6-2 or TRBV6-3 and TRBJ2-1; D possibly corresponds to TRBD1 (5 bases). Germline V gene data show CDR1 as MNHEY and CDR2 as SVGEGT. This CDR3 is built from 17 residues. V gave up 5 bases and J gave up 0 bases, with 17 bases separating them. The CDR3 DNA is TGTGCCAGCAGTGTATCCCCGCAGGGTAGCTCCTACAATGAGCAGTTCTTC. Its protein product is CASSVSPQGSSYNEQFF.

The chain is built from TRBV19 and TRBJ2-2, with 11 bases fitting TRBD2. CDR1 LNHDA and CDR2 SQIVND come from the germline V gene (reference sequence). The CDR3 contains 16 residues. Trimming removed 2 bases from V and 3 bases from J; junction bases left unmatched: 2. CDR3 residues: CASSILAGGHTGELFF. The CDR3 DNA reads TGTGCCAGTAGTATACTAGCGGGAGGTCACACCGGGGAGCTGTTTTTT.

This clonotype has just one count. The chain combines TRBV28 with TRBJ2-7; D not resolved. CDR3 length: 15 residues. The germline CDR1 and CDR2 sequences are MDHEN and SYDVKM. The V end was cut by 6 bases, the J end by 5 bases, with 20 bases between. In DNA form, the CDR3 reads TGTGCCAGCAGCACCCCCGGGCTGACCAGCGACGAGCAGTACTTC. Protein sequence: CASSTPGLTSDEQYF.

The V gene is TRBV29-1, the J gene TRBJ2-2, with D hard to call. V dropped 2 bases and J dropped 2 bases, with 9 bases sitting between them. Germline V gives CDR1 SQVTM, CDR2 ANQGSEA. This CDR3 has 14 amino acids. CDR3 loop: CSVESASNTGELFF. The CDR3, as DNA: TGCAGCGTTGAATCGGCTTCCAACACCGGGGAGCTGTTTTTT.

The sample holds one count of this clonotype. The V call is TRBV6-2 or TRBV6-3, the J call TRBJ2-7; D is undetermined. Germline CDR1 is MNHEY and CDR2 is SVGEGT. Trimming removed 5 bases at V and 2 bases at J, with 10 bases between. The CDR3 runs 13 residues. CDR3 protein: CASSPQLPYEQYF. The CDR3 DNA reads TGTGCCAGCAGTCCACAGTTGCCCTACGAGCAGTACTTC.

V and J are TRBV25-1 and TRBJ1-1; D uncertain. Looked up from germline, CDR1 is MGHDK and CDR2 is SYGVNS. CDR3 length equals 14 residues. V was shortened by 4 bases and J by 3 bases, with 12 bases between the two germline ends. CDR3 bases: TGTGCCAGCAGTGGAAACTATGGGGACACTGAAGCTTTCTTT. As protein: CASSGNYGDTEAFF.

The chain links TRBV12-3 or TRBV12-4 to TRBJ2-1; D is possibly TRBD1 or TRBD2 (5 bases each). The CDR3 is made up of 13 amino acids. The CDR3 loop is CASSGPADNEQFF. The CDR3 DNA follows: TGTGCTTCCTCGGGACCGGCGGACAATGAGCAGTTCTTC.